Detailed here is one T cell receptor beta chain. The target antigen is unknown. This record belongs to a study of PD-1 blockade in classical Hodgkin lymphoma. Measured with immunoSEQ multiplex PCR; TCRdb has only the in-frame clones, and not every one. The sample records 96,000 or so clones, about 93% being singletons. The CDR3 length is 14 residues. Trimming shortened V by 1 base and J by 5 bases, and 12 bases separated the two germline ends. CDR1 is LGHNA, CDR2 YNFKEQ, per germline. Findings and caveats of the study: By C4D1 there was a significant rise in CD4+ TCR diversity but not in CD8+ TCR diversity. Complete responders matched newly diagnosed patients in baseline diversity. It was reported that newly diagnosed patients had less baseline TCR diversity than healthy donors.

Noted time point: cycle 4 day 1 (C4D1), after 5 to 7 weeks of nivolumab. Each patient's relapse followed autologous stem cell transplantation, and brentuximab vedotin exposure varied. The chain uses TRBV4-2 and TRBJ2-7; no reliable D call. Sequenced here: peripheral blood mononuclear cells (PBMCs), sampled before the fourth cycle of nivolumab. The TCR sequence derives from a human donor with classical Hodgkin lymphoma. As DNA, the CDR3 is TGTGCCAGCAGCCAAGGGTATCAGGCGAACGAGCAGTACTTC. It encodes CASSQGYQANEQYF.